The entry below describes one T cell receptor (beta chain). Original methodology: Researchers report that nucleated cell counts were estimated from reference gene primer amplification. The repertoire was sequenced with immunoSEQ multiplex PCR; TCRdb's copy has only in-frame clones and lacks some. Clone size and V and J calls were adopted from that table, with D and trimming inferred from the DNA. The data show 400,000 or so clones, more than 75% seen once. The data belong to a study of blood T cell repertoires in COVID-19. Study overall: Sites across the United States, Italy and Spain contributed samples from acute and convalescent COVID-19. The cDNA or gDNA used as material had been derived from T cells, B-cell-depleted T cells, or PBMCs.

The CDR3 spans 12 residues. V gave up 2 bases and J gave up 13 bases, with 12 bases separating them. Per the germline V gene, CDR1 is SGHTA and CDR2 is FQGNSA. This TCR derives from a human donor in a cohort sampled during active COVID-19. The J gene is TRBJ1-5, the V gene TRBV7-2, with D possibly TRBD1 on 6 matching bases. Source material: peripheral blood. The CDR3 nucleotides are TGTGCCAGCAGCTTAAGCGGGGGCCTACAGCATTTT. As protein: CASSLSGGLQHF.